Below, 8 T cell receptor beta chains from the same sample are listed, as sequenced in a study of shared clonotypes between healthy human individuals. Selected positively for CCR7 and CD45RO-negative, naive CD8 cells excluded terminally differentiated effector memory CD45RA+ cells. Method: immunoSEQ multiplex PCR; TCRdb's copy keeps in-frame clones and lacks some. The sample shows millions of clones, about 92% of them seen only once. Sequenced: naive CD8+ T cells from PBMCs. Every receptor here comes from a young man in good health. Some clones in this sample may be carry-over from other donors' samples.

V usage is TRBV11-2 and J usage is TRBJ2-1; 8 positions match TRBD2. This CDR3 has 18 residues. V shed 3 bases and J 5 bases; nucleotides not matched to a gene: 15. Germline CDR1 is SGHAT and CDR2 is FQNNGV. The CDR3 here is CASSFGSIGTSTHNEQFF. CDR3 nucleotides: TGTGCCAGCAGCTTCGGTTCGATCGGGACTAGTACCCACAATGAGCAGTTCTTC.

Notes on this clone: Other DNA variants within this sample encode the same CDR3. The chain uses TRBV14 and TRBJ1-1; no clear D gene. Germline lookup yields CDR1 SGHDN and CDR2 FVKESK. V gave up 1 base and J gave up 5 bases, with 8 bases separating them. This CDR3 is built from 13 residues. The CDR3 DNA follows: TGTGCCAGCAGCCAAGGTAGAAAAACTGAAGCTTTCTTT. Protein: CASSQGRKTEAFF. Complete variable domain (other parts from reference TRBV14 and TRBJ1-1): EAGVTQFPSHSVIEKGQTVTLRCDPISGHDNLYWYRRVMGKEIKFLLHFVKESKQDESGMPNNRFLAERTGGTYSTLKVQPAELEDSGVYFCASSQGRKTEAFFGQGTRLTVV.

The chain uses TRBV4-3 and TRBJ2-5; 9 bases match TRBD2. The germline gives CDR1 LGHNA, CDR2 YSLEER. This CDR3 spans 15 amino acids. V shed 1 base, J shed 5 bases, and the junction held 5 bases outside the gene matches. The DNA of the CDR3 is TGCGCCAGCAGCCAAGTGAGGCGGGAGGGCGAGACCCAGTACTTC. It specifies CASSQVRREGETQYF.

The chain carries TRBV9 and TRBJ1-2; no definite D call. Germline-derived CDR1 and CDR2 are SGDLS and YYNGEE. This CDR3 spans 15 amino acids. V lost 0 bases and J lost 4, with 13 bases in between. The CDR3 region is CASSVEGTPPYGYTF. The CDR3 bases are TGTGCCAGCAGCGTAGAAGGAACACCCCCCTATGGCTACACCTTC.

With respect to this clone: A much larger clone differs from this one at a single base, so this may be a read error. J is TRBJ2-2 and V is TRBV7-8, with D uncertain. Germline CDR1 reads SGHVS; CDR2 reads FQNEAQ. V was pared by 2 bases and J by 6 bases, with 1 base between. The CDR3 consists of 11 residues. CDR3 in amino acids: CASSLPGELFF. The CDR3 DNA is TGTGCCAGCAGCTTACCCGGGGAGCTGTTTTTT. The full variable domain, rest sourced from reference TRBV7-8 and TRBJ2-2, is GAGVSQSPRYKVAKRGQDVALRCDPISGHVSLFWYQQALGQGPEFLTYFQNEAQLDKSGLPSDRFFAERPEGSVSTLKIQRTQQEDSAVYLCASSLPGELFFGEGSRLTVL.

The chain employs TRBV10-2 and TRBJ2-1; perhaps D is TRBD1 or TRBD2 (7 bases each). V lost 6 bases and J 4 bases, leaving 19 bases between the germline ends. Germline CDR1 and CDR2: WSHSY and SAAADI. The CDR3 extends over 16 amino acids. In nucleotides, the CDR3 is TGCGCCAGCAGCCCTCAGGGGGGGAGGGGATACAATGAGCAGTTCTTC. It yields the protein CASSPQGGRGYNEQFF.

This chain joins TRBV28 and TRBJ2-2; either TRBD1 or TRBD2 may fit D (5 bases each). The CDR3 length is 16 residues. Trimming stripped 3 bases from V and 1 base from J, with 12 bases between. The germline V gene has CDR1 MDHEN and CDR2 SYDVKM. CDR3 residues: CASSFPGTVNTGELFF. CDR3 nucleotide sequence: TGTGCCAGCAGTTTCCCCGGGACGGTGAACACCGGGGAGCTGTTTTTT.

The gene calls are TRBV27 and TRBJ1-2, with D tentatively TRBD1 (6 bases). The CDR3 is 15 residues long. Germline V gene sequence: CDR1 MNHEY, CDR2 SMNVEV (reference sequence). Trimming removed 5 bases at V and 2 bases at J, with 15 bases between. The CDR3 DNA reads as TGTGCCAGCAGTATCCGTCGGACAGAGAACTATGGCTACACCTTC. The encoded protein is CASSIRRTENYGYTF.